The T cell receptor (beta chain) under discussion was sequenced for a study of beta chain features in type 1 diabetes. CD4+ naive, central memory, regulatory and stem cell-like memory cells were sorted via CD45RO/CCR7/CD25/CD127/CD95/CD27. Reverse transcription of all isolated RNA meant that expressed TCRB transcripts were sequenced. Clones were read by immunoSEQ multiplex PCR, and TCRdb kept only the in-frame ones, dropping some. The sample holds hundreds of thousands of clones, around 13% seen once. This clone was detected a few times. The TCR comes from a man aged 25 to 45 in good health. The sequenced material came from naive CD4+ T cells from blood.

The CDR3 DNA reads TGTGCCAGCAGCCCCCGAACCGGGACTAGCGCTTACAATGAGCAGTTCTTC. This encodes CASSPRTGTSAYNEQFF. The chain has TRBV21-1 and TRBJ2-1; TRBD2 is taken as the D call from the table, unchecked against the DNA. TRBV21-1 counts as a pseudogene. This CDR3 is 17 amino acids long.